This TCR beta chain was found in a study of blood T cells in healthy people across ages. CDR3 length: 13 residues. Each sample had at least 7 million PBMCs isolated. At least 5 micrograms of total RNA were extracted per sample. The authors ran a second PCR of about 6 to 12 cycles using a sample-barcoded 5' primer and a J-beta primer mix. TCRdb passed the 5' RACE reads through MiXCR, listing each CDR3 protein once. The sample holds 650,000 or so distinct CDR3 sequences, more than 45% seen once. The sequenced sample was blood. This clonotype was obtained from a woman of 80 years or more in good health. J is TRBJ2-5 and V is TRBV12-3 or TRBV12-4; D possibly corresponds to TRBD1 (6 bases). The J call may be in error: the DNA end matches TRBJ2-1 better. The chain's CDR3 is CASSKGGRETQFF. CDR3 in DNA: TGTGCCAGCTCAAAAGGGGGTAGAGAGACCCAGTTCTTC.